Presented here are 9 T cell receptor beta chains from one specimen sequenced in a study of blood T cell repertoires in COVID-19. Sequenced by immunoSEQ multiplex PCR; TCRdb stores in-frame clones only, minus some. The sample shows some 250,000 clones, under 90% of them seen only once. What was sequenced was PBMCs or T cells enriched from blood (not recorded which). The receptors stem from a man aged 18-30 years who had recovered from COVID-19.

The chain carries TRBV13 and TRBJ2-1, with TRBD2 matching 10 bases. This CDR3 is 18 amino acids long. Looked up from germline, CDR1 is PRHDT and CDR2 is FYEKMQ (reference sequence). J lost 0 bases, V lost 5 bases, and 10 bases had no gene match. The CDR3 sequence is CASSRVPSGRTSYNEQFF. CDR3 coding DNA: TGTGCCAGCAGCCGAGTCCCTAGCGGGAGAACCTCCTACAATGAGCAGTTCTTC.

The CDR3: CASSQEGEDGNTIYF. CDR3 in DNA: TGTGCCAGCAGCCAAGAGGGGGAGGATGGAAACACCATATATTTT. The chain carries TRBV14 and TRBJ1-3; tentative D call: TRBD1 (5 bases). V lost 0 bases to trimming and J lost 3 bases, with 9 bases between them. CDR1 SGHDN and CDR2 FVKESK come from the germline V gene. This CDR3 has 15 residues. Using reference TRBV14 and TRBJ1-3 for the parts outside the CDR3, the full variable domain is EAGVTQFPSHSVIEKGQTVTLRCDPISGHDNLYWYRRVMGKEIKFLLHFVKESKQDESGMPNNRFLAERTGGTYSTLKVQPAELEDSGVYFCASSQEGEDGNTIYFGEGSWLTVV.

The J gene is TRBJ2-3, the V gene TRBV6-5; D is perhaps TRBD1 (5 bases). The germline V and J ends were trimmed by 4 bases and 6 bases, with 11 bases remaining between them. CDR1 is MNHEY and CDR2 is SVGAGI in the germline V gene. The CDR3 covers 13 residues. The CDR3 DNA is TGTGCCAGCAGTTTTCGACAGCGTGATACGCAGTATTTT. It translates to CASSFRQRDTQYF.

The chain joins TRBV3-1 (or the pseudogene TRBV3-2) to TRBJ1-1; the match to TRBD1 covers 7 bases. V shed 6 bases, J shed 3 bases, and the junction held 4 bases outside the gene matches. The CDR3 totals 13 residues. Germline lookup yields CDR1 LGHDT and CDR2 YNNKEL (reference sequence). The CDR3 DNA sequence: TGTGCCAGCAGTCGGGACAGCTACACTGAAGCTTTCTTT. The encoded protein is CASSRDSYTEAFF.

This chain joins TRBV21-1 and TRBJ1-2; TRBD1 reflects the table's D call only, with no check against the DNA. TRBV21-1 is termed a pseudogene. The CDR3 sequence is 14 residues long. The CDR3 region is CASSKARGNYGYTF. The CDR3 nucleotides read TGTGCCAGCAGCAAAGCCAGGGGGAACTATGGCTACACCTTC.

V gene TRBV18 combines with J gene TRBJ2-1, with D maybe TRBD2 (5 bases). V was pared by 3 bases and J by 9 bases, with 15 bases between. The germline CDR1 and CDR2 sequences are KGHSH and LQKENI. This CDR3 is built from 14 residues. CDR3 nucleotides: TGTGCCAGCTCACCGGAACCGGACTTGGGTGAGCAGTTCTTC. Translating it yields CASSPEPDLGEQFF.

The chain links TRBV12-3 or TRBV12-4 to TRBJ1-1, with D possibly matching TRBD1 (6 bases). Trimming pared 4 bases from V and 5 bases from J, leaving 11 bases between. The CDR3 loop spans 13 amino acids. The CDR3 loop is CASSWNRATEAFF. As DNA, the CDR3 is TGTGCCAGCAGTTGGAACAGGGCAACTGAAGCTTTCTTT.

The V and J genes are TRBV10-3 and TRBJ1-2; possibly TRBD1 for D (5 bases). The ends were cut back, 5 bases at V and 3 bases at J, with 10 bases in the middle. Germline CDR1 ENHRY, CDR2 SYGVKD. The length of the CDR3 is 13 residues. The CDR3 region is CAISPEGDYGYTF. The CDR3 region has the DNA TGTGCCATCAGTCCCGAAGGGGACTATGGCTACACCTTC.

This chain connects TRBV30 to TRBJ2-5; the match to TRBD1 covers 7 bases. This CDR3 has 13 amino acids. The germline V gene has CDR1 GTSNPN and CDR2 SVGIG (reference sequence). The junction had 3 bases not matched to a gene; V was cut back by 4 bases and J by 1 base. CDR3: CAWKRQGQETQYF. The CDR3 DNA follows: TGTGCCTGGAAAAGACAGGGCCAAGAGACCCAGTACTTC.